This TCR beta chain appears in the sequencing data of a study of T cells in Graves' hyperthyroidism and ophthalmopathy. Hyperthyroidism had been newly diagnosed in patients aged 18 to 65, and its duration was under 2 months. Uncontrolled infections, other autoimmune diseases, pregnancy or lactation led to exclusion of patients. A word on this clonotype: Its target is not known. One end of the junction fails to match germline, which may point to a read error.

The CDR3 loop spans 13 amino acids. RNA transcripts served as the template for amplifying TCR beta CDR3 regions. HTBI primers drove first-round RT-PCR of the TCR CDR3. TCRdb re-analysed the multiplex PCR reads in MiXCR, keeping a single row per CDR3 protein. The sample holds about 560,000 distinct CDR3 sequences; roughly 46% are singletons and the top ten take roughly 8.2%. Whole-study findings and limits: Appearing also in blood were most of the thyroid clonotypes expanded above 0.001.

This sequence originates from a woman aged 18-30 years with Graves' hyperthyroidism. The chain has TRBV12-3 or TRBV12-4 and TRBJ2-7; TRBD2 agrees at 8 bases. Sequences were obtained from peripheral blood or thyroid tissue (not recorded which). The CDR3, as DNA: TGTGCCAGCAGTGACGGGGGGGCCGGGGAGCTGTACTTC. It specifies CASSDGGAGELYF.